In this sample, the clone carrying this T cell receptor (beta chain) turned up once. What it binds is not known. The PCR employed 60 Vbeta primers together with 13 Jbeta primers. Clones were sequenced by immunoSEQ multiplex PCR, and TCRdb holds only the in-frame ones, with some missing. The sample includes 75,000 to 90,000 clones, 85% of them seen just once. Trimming took 6 bases from V and 5 from J; bases not matched to a gene: 8. CDR3 length: 15 amino acids. The V gene's germline CDR1 is SGHAT and CDR2 FQNNGV. This record belongs to a study of cytomegalovirus exposure and HLA in healthy donors. Across the whole study: Researchers found that approximately 80% of some 400 genotyped donors fell within the Caucasian-associated ancestry cluster.

Broader study findings: In a later analysis, common viral pathogens appeared linked to several of the most significant clusters. In an earlier analysis, in some 600 donors, most V segments appeared productive either ~87% or ~30% of the time.

V and J are TRBV11-2 and TRBJ2-3, with 10 positions matching TRBD2. The source of this sequence is a man aged 35 to 55 in good health and CMV-seropositive. Sequencing was done on a sample of PBMCs. CDR3 protein: CASSPISGGKDTQYF. The CDR3 nucleotides read TGTGCCAGCAGTCCAATTAGCGGGGGGAAAGATACGCAGTATTTT. Complete variable domain (other parts from reference TRBV11-2 and TRBJ2-3): EAGVAQSPRYKIIEKRQSVAFWCNPISGHATLYWYQQILGQGPKLLIQFQNNGVVDDSQLPKDRFSAERLKGVDSTLKIQPAKLEDSAVYLCASSPISGGKDTQYFGPGTRLTVL.